This TCR beta chain comes out of a study of T cell repertoires in cytomegalovirus infection (dated by TCRdb to the late 2010s). Background for the entire study: The HLA type of each donor mattered for the analysis, because public TCR beta signatures pointed to carriage of CMV infection along with the matching HLA type.

A note on this clonotype: Its recognized antigen is unknown. Base quality data are lacking; no much larger clone is found one base away.

Germline trimming amounts to 4 bases on V and 1 base on J, with 4 as the count of junction bases outside the gene matches. The CDR3 numbers 14 residues from cysteine through phenylalanine. Only the CDR3 DNA stays, 42 bases, in frame from base 1. The germline V gene encodes CDR1 SQVTM and CDR2 ANQGSEA. What the research found in general, with its limitations: In both this cohort and an independent cohort of a few hundred donors, the cumulative frequency of public TCR beta family members distinguished carriers of CMV infection plus the relevant HLA type. The ex vivo response was dominated by HLA-C-restricted CMV-specific TCR beta clonotypes, which also provided the single most frequent clonotype in two of eight donors.

The instrument given in TCRdb is Illumina HiSeq 1500. TCRdb handled the public reads itself, with Q25 trimming in fastp and clone calling in MiXCR, and kept productive beta chains. When rows share a CDR3 protein, they turn into one entry using the most common DNA and genes. In this sample the table shows around 740,000 distinct CDR3 sequences, 35% of which occur a single time. About 2.8% of the sample is held by the ten biggest clonotypes. The source of this sequence is a human donor in good health (CMV status not recorded). Some clones in this sample may be carry-over from other donors' samples. Recombination linked TRBV29-1 to TRBJ2-4, with 7 bases in between that match TRBD1. Sequencing input: PBMCs. The nucleotide sequence reads TGCAGCGTTGCGCAGGGGGTGGCCAAAAACATTCAGTACTTC. This gives the protein CSVAQGVAKNIQYF.